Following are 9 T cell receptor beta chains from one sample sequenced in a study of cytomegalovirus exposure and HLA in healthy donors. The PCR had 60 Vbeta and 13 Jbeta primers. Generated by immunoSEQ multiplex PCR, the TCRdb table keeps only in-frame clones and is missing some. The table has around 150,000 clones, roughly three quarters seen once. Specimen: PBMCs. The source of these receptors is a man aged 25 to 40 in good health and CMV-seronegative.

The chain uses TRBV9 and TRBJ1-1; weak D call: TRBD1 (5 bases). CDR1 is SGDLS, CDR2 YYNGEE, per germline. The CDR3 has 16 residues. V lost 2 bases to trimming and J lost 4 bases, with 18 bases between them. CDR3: CASSVPFTGGPTEAFF. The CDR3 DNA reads TGTGCCAGCAGCGTCCCGTTTACAGGAGGGCCCACTGAAGCTTTCTTT.

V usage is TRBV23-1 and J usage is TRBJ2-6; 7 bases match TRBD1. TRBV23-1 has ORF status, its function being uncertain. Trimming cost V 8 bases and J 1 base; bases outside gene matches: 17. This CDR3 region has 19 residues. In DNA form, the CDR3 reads TGCGCCAGCGCCCAACCCGGGACAGCGATTACTTCTGGGGCCAACGTCCTGACTTTC. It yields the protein CASAQPGTAITSGANVLTF.

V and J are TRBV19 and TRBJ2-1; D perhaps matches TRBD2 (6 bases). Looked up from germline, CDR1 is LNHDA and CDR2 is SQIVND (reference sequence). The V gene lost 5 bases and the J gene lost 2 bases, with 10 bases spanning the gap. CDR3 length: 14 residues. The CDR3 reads CASSPGGTYNEQFF. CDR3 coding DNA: TGTGCCAGTAGTCCTGGGGGGACCTACAATGAGCAGTTCTTC.

Here the CDR3 DNA reads TGTGCCAGCAGACACAGGGGGGCCCCCTATGGCTACACCTTC. Its protein is CASRHRGAPYGYTF. This chain connects TRBV6-5 to TRBJ1-2; 8 bases are shared with TRBD1. Germline values: CDR1 MNHEY, CDR2 SVGAGI. CDR3 length: 14 residues. J was trimmed by 4 bases and V by 6 bases; bases with no gene match: 7.

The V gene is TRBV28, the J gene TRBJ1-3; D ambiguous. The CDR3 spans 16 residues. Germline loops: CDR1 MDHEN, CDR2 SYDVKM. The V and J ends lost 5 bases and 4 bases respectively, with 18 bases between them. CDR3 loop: CASSPAGLRSGNTIYF. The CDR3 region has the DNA TGTGCCAGCAGTCCCGCCGGGTTACGGAGCGGAAACACCATATATTTT.

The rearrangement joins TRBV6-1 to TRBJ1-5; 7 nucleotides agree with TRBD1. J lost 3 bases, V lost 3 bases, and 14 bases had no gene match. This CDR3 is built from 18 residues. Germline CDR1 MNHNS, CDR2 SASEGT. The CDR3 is CASSDSDRLLYHNQPQHF. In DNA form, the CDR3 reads TGTGCCAGCAGTGATTCGGACAGGCTACTCTACCACAATCAGCCCCAGCATTTT.

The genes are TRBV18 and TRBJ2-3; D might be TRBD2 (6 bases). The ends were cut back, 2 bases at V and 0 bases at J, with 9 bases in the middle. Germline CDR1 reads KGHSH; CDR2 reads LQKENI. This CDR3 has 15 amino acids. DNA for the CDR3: TGTGCCAGCTCACCAGTCGGGACTAGCACAGATACGCAGTATTTT. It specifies CASSPVGTSTDTQYF.

The CDR3, as DNA: TGTGCCATCAGCGAGGACAGGGGTGGTGAGCAGTACTTC. This translates into CAISEDRGGEQYF. The chain uses TRBV10-3 and TRBJ2-7; 9 bases are a match to TRBD1. Germline V gene lookup returns CDR1 ENHRY and CDR2 SYGVKD. CDR3 length: 13 residues. Trimming took 6 bases from V and 7 from J; bases not matched to a gene: 7.

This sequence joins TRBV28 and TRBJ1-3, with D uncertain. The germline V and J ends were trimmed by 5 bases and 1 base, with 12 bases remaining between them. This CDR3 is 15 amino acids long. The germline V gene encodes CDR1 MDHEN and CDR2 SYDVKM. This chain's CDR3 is CASSLPGLSGNTIYF. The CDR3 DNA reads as TGTGCCAGCAGTCTGCCCGGTCTGTCTGGAAACACCATATATTTT.